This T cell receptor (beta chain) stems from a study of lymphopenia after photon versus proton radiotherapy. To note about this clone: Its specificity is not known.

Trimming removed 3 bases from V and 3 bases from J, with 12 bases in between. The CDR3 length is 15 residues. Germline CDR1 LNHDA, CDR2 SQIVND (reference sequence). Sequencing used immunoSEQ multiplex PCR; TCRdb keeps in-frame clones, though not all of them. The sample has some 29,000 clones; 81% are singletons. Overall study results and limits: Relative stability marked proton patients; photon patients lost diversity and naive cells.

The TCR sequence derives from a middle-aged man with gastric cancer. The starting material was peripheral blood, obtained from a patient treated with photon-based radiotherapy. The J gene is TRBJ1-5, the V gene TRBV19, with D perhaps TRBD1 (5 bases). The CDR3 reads CASSITQQDNQPQHF. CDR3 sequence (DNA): TGTGCCAGTAGTATTACCCAACAGGACAATCAGCCCCAGCATTTT. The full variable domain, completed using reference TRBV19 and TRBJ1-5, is DGGITQSPKYLFRKEGQNVTLSCEQNLNHDAMYWYRQDPGQGLRLIYYSQIVNDFQKGDIAEGYSVSREKKESFPLTVTSAQKNPTAFYLCASSITQQDNQPQHFGDGTRLSIL.